This passage covers 20 T cell receptor beta chains from one sample sequenced in a study of early T cells in non-severe SARS-CoV-2 infection. TCRdb re-called the 5' RACE reads with MiXCR, one entry per CDR3 protein. The data hold tens of thousands of distinct CDR3 sequences, with 7.5% to 9% observed a single time. The input for sequencing was whole blood, taken at baseline. The receptors derive from an adult who was a healthcare worker with PCR-confirmed SARS-CoV-2 infection or an uninfected control (not recorded which).

The gene calls are TRBV3-1 and TRBJ1-6; 10 nucleotides line up with TRBD1. The length of the CDR3 is 16 residues. V trimming: 6 bases; J trimming: 9 bases; junction bases outside the gene matches: 11. Per germline, CDR1 LGHDT and CDR2 YNNKEL (reference sequence). As DNA, the CDR3 is TGTGCCAGCAGTACCGGGACAGGGGTTTTAAGTTCACCCCTCCACTTT. Protein: CASSTGTGVLSSPLHF.

Only a few counts were recorded for this clonotype. The chain joins TRBV5-1 to TRBJ2-7, with TRBD2 matching over 11 bases. CDR1 is SGHRS, CDR2 YFSETQ, per germline. V gave up 7 bases and J gave up 3 bases; unmatched junction bases: 6. CDR3 length equals 14 residues. The CDR3 here is CASSGTSGFYEQYF. The CDR3 DNA reads TGCGCCAGCTCCGGGACTAGCGGCTTCTACGAGCAGTACTTC.

In this sample, this clonotype turned up many times. The CDR3, as DNA: TGTGCCAGCAGCCAAGTTGCCAGGGGGAATTCACCCCTCCACTTT. Protein: CASSQVARGNSPLHF. The V call is TRBV4-2, the J call TRBJ1-6; 7 bases line up with TRBD1. There are 15 residues in the CDR3. Germline loops: CDR1 LGHNA, CDR2 YNFKEQ. Losses at the gene ends were 1 base for V and 7 bases for J; bases not matched to a gene: 4.

This clonotype turned up a few times. CDR3 in DNA: TGTGCCAGTAGTATTAAGACTAGCGGACTCCTTAGAGAGACCCAGTACTTC. It codes for CASSIKTSGLLRETQYF. This sequence joins TRBV19 and TRBJ2-5, with 9 nucleotides matching TRBD2. Germline V gives CDR1 LNHDA, CDR2 SQIVND (reference sequence). J lost 4 bases, V lost 3 bases, and 12 bases had no gene match. The CDR3 is 17 amino acids.

This clonotype occurred a few times. The chain uses TRBV19 and TRBJ2-3, with D unresolved. Looked up from germline, CDR1 is LNHDA and CDR2 is SQIVND (reference sequence). The CDR3 runs to 13 residues. V lost 5 bases, J lost 5 bases, and 11 bases lay in between. The CDR3 spells CASSALLLDTQYF. CDR3 bases: TGTGCCAGTAGTGCCCTCCTACTAGATACGCAGTATTTT.

This clonotype has a handful of counts. This chain uses TRBV11-3 with TRBJ2-2; no clear D. CDR1 SGHNT and CDR2 YENEEA come from the germline V gene. V was clipped by 2 bases and J by 5 bases, with 6 bases between them. CDR3 length: 13 amino acids. CDR3 in amino acids: CASSLLRTGELFF. CDR3 in DNA: TGTGCCAGCAGCTTACTAAGGACCGGGGAGCTGTTTTTT.

The rearrangement joins TRBV7-2 to TRBJ2-1; 8 bases are a match to TRBD2. Germline assignment: CDR1 SGHTA and CDR2 FQGNSA. The CDR3 covers 15 residues. V lost 5 bases and J lost 3; bases outside the gene matches: 6. The CDR3 nucleotides read TGTGCCAGCAGCCTCATAGCGGGGTACTACAATGAGCAGTTCTTC. Translating it yields CASSLIAGYYNEQFF.

This chain uses TRBV12-3 or TRBV12-4 with TRBJ2-5, with D perhaps TRBD2 (6 bases). The CDR3 runs to 14 residues. The ends were cut back, 6 bases at V and 4 bases at J, with 15 bases in the middle. This CDR3 reads CASRDSWRVETQYF. The CDR3 bases are TGTGCCAGCAGGGATAGCTGGAGGGTAGAGACCCAGTACTTC.

This clonotype showed up just a few times. The chain joins TRBV2 to TRBJ2-1; 14 bases agree with TRBD2. In germline, CDR1 is SNHLY, CDR2 FYNNEI. The V and J ends lost 1 base and 8 bases, in that order; junction bases with no gene match: 7. The CDR3 runs 17 residues. Written as DNA, the CDR3 is TGTGCCAGCAGTGAAGGGGCGGTGACTAGCGGGAGGGATGAGCAGTTCTTC. It encodes CASSEGAVTSGRDEQFF.

This clonotype was observed a handful of times. The chain employs TRBV12-3 or TRBV12-4 and TRBJ1-1; TRBD1 might be the D (5 bases). Trimming cost V 5 bases and J 5 bases, with 12 bases left between them. The CDR3 loop spans 13 amino acids. The CDR3 reads CASSGGGRTEAFF. CDR3 nucleotides: TGTGCCAGCAGTGGTGGGGGAAGGACTGAAGCTTTCTTT.

The chain has TRBV20-1 and TRBJ2-1; D remains unclear. This CDR3 is built from 15 residues. V was trimmed by 0 bases and J by 4 bases, leaving 13 bases between them. Germline loops: CDR1 DFQATT, CDR2 SNEGSKA (reference sequence). The DNA for the CDR3 is TGCAGTGCTAGAGATTTAGGCCCCCGGTACAATGAGCAGTTCTTC. This translates into CSARDLGPRYNEQFF.

This chain uses TRBV6-5 with TRBJ1-2, with TRBD1 identical over 7 bases. Trimming at V came to 0 bases and at J to 2 bases, leaving 3 bases not matched to a gene. CDR3 length: 15 amino acids. Looked up from germline, CDR1 is MNHEY and CDR2 is SVGAGI. CDR3 DNA sequence: TGTGCCAGCAGTTACTCCCGGACAGGAAACTATGGCTACACCTTC. This codes for CASSYSRTGNYGYTF.

In nucleotides, the CDR3 is TGTGCCAGCAGTTTAGGCCCGTTTGGGGCCAACGTCCTGACTTTC. The encoded protein is CASSLGPFGANVLTF. The V and J genes are TRBV12-3 or TRBV12-4 and TRBJ2-6; D uncertain. V lost 1 base and J lost 3, with 7 bases in between. This CDR3 comprises 15 residues.

The chain has TRBV3-1 and TRBJ2-7, with D possibly called TRBD1 or TRBD2 (6 bases each). V lost 4 bases, J lost 8 bases, and 18 bases lay in between. In germline, CDR1 is LGHDT, CDR2 YNNKEL (reference sequence). The CDR3 has 14 amino acids. The DNA for the CDR3 is TGTGCCAGCAGCCCACAACACAGGGACTCTAAGCAGTACTTC. It specifies CASSPQHRDSKQYF.

The V gene is TRBV20-1, the J gene TRBJ2-1, with TRBD2 identical over 13 bases. The CDR3 totals 17 residues. V gave up 6 bases and J gave up 4 bases; unmatched junction bases: 12. From germline, CDR1 is DFQATT and CDR2 SNEGSKA (reference sequence). The CDR3 sequence is CSATSTRTSGRYNEQFF. CDR3 coding DNA: TGCAGTGCCACTTCAACAAGGACTAGCGGGAGATACAATGAGCAGTTCTTC.

This clonotype was observed a few times. V usage is TRBV30 and J usage is TRBJ1-2, with unresolved D. Germline values: CDR1 GTSNPN, CDR2 SVGIG (reference sequence). This CDR3 has 15 amino acids. V lost 4 bases and J lost 1, with 16 bases in between. CDR3 sequence (DNA): TGTGCCTGGACTCGCGACACCGAGGGTAACTATGGCTACACCTTC. Translated: CAWTRDTEGNYGYTF.

V is TRBV20-1 and J is TRBJ2-3; D is perhaps TRBD1 or TRBD2 (6 bases each). The CDR3 totals 13 residues. The germline CDR1 and CDR2 sequences are DFQATT and SNEGSKA (reference sequence). CDR3 sequence reads: CSGRPGAPDTQYF. CDR3 bases: TGCAGCGGTCGACCGGGGGCACCCGATACGCAGTATTTT.

This chain joins TRBV11-2 and TRBJ2-1; perhaps TRBD1 as D (6 bases). With 1 base removed from V and 0 bases from J, the gap between germline ends came to 10 bases. CDR3 length: 16 amino acids. The germline CDR1 and CDR2 sequences are SGHAT and FQNNGV. The CDR3 DNA reads as TGTGCCAGCAGCTTAGCCGGCAGGGGCTCCTACAATGAGCAGTTCTTC. As protein: CASSLAGRGSYNEQFF.

The chain combines TRBV28 with TRBJ1-1; 8 nucleotides line up with TRBD1. The junction had 10 bases not matched to a gene; V was cut back by 6 bases and J by 7 bases. CDR3 length equals 14 residues. Germline V gene lookup returns CDR1 MDHEN and CDR2 SYDVKM. The CDR3 reads CASRRAGGGIEAFF. CDR3 nucleotides: TGTGCCAGCAGAAGGGCAGGGGGCGGGATTGAAGCTTTCTTT.

This clonotype turned up a few times. The CDR3 DNA is TGTGCCAGCAGCCAAGAGTGGAGCTCCTACGAGCAGTACTTC. Amino acids: CASSQEWSSYEQYF. The chain links TRBV3-1 to TRBJ2-7, with D unclear. Trimming pared 0 bases from V and 0 bases from J, leaving 6 bases between. Germline CDR1 is LGHDT and CDR2 is YNNKEL (reference sequence). CDR3 length equals 14 residues.